This TCR beta chain was obtained from a study of blood T cell repertoires in COVID-19. For the study at large: In each case, the material was cDNA or gDNA derived from T cells, B-cell-depleted T cells, or PBMCs.

Libraries were prepared by immunoSEQ multiplex PCR; TCRdb keeps only in-frame clonotypes and omits some of them. The sample comprises roughly 250,000 clones, about 85% of which are singletons, and 0.87% rests with the top ten. The germline gives CDR1 SGHAT, CDR2 FQDESV (reference sequence). The CDR3 contains 16 residues. After removal of 5 bases from V and 3 bases from J, the junction contained 12 bases not matched to a gene. The TCR was taken from a human donor with COVID-19, enrolled during active disease. The donor label of this sample is uncertain. The V gene is TRBV11-1, the J gene TRBJ1-1, with 7 bases lining up with TRBD1. The sample comprised peripheral blood. The CDR3 sequence is CASSPRTGVGYTEAFF. Here the CDR3 DNA reads TGTGCCAGCAGCCCCAGGACAGGAGTCGGGTACACTGAAGCTTTCTTT. The variable domain in full, with the rest retrieved from reference TRBV11-1 and TRBJ1-1, is EAEVAQSPRYKITEKSQAVAFWCDPISGHATLYWYRQILGQGPELLVQFQDESVVDDSQLPKDRFSAERLKGVDSTLKIQPAELGDSAMYLCASSPRTGVGYTEAFFGQGTRLTVV.